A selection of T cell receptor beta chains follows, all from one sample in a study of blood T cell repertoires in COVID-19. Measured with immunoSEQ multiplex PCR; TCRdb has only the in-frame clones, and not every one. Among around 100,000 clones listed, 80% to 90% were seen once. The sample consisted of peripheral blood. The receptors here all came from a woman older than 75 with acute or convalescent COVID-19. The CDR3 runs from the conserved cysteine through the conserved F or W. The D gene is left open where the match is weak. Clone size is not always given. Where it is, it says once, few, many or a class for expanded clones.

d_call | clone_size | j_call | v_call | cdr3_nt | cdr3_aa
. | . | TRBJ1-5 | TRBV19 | TGTGCCAGTAGTATAGAAGGAGTTGGTCAGCCCCAGCATTTT | CASSIEGVGQPQHF
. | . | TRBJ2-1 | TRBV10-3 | TGTGCCATCTCGGACAGCTCCTACAATGAGCAGTTCTTC | CAISDSSYNEQFF
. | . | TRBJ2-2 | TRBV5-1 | TGCGCCAGCAGCCAGGGGAAAAACGGGGAGCTGTTTTTT | CASSQGKNGELFF
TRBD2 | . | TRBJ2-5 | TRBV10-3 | TGTGCCATCAGTACTAGCGGGGGGGCCTGGGAGACCCAGTACTTC | CAISTSGGAWETQYF
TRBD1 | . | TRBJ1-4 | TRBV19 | TGTGCCAGTAATCAGGGGGACGCAACTAATGAAAAACTGTTTTTT | CASNQGDATNEKLFF
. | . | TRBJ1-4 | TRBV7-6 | TGTGCCAGCAGCTTAGTGGGGGGGAAGGATGAAAAACTGTTTTTT | CASSLVGGKDEKLFF
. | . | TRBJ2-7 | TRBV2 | TGTGCCAGCAGTGACCCGACTCTACCGGACTACGAGCAGTACTTC | CASSDPTLPDYEQYF
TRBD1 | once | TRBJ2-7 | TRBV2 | TGTGCCAGCAGTGGAGCCAGGACAGGTCTGTCTAGCTCCTACGAGCAGTACTTC | CASSGARTGLSSSYEQYF
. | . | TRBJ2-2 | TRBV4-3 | TGCGCCAGCAGCCAAGATATTAGCGGTATCACCGGGGAGCTGTTTTTT | CASSQDISGITGELFF
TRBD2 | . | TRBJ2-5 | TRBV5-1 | TGCGCCAGCAGCTTGCTAGCGGGGGCTCAAGAGACCCAGTACTTC | CASSLLAGAQETQYF
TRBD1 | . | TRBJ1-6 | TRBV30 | TGTGCCTGGAGCTCGGACAGGGGTAATTCACCCCTCCACTTT | CAWSSDRGNSPLHF
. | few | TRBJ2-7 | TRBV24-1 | TGTGCCACCAGTGATTTAGGATCAGGGCAAGAGCAGTACTTC | CATSDLGSGQEQYF
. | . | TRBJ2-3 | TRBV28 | TGTGCCAGCAAGATCGGAGATTCGGAAACAGATACGCAGTATTTT | CASKIGDSETDTQYF
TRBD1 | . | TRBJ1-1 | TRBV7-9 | TGTGCCAGCAGCTTCACAGGGGGCACTGAAGCTTTCTTT | CASSFTGGTEAFF
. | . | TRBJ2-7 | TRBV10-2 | TGCGCCAGCAGGGCTTTTGGGGGCCCCCTCTACGAGCAGTACTTC | CASRAFGGPLYEQYF
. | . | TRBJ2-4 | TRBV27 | TGTGCCAGCAGTACGTGGGACTCCCAGGAGAGGGTCAAAAACATTCAGTACTTC | CASSTWDSQERVKNIQYF
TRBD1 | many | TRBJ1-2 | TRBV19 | TGTGCCAGTAGTCCTTCGACAGGGGGTAACTATGGCTACACCTTC | CASSPSTGGNYGYTF
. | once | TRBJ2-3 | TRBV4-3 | TGCGCCAGCAGCCATGCCCCGACAGGCCCGAGCACAGATACGCAGTATTTT | CASSHAPTGPSTDTQYF
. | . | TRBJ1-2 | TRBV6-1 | TGTGCCAGCAGTGACAGTATCTATGGCTACACCTTC | CASSDSIYGYTF
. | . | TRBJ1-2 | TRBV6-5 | TGTGCCAGCAGTCCCGGGATGGGCGCAGTCTATGGCTACACCTTC | CASSPGMGAVYGYTF
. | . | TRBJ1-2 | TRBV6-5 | TGTGCCAGCAGTTACTCGGGAGGGGAAAGTGGCGGCTACACCTTC | CASSYSGGESGGYTF
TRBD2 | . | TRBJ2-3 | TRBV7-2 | TGTGCCAGCAGCCCCCTCCCGGGACTAGCGGGGGATACGCAGTATTTT | CASSPLPGLAGDTQYF
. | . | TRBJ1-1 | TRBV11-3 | TGTGCCAGCAGCTTAGGGCGGGGCTCGAACACTGAAGCTTTCTTT | CASSLGRGSNTEAFF
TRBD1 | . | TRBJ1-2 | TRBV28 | TGTGCCAGCAGGGGGACAGGAGGCTGGTATGGCTACACCTTC | CASRGTGGWYGYTF
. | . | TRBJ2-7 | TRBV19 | TGTGCCAGTAGTATAAACCCGAAGGTCAGGGGTCTCTCCTACGAGCAGTACTTC | CASSINPKVRGLSYEQYF
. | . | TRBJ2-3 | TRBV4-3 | TGCGCCAGCAGCCAAGTTCTGGGGCGCACAGATACGCAGTATTTT | CASSQVLGRTDTQYF
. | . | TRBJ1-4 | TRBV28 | TGTGCCAGCAGTTTATTTGGACAGAGTAATGAAAAACTGTTTTTT | CASSLFGQSNEKLFF
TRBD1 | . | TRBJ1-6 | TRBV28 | TGTGCCAGCAGTACCCCGGGACAGGGGTTTTCACCCCTCCACTTT | CASSTPGQGFSPLHF
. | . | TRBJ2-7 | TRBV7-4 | TGTGCCAGCAGCTTAGGGGTTGGAGGCACCTACGAGCAGTACTTC | CASSLGVGGTYEQYF
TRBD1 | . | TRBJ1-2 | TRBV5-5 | TGTGCCAGCAGCTTGGAGGGGGACAGCATGTTGGGTGGCTACACCTTC | CASSLEGDSMLGGYTF
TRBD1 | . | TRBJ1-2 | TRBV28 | TGTGCCAGCAGCTATTCCGGGACAGGAGGCTACACCTTC | CASSYSGTGGYTF
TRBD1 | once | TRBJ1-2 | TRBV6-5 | TGTGCCAGCAGGTGGCCGGCAGGGGGCGACTATGGCTACACCTTC | CASRWPAGGDYGYTF
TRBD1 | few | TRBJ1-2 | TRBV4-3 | TGCGCCAGCAGCCAAGAGGACCTCAGGGGGCTGGGTGGCTACACCTTC | CASSQEDLRGLGGYTF
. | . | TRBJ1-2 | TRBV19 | TGTGCCAGTAGTATAGACGGGTTAACCCCTAACTATGGCTACACCTTC | CASSIDGLTPNYGYTF
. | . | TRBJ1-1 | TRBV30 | TGTGCCTGGAGTTACCCGCTAAGGAGCACTGAAGCTTTCTTT | CAWSYPLRSTEAFF
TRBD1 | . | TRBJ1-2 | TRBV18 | TGTGCCAGCTCACCCTCTATCCCCTTGACAGGGGCCTACGACTATGGCTACACCTTC | CASSPSIPLTGAYDYGYTF
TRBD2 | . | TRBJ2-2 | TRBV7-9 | TGTGCCAGCAGCTTAGGTCCGGGACTAGTTCTGACCGGGGAGCTGTTTTTT | CASSLGPGLVLTGELFF
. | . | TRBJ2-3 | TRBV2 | TGTGCCAGCAGTACGGGTCCGGCGGGAACAGATACGCAGTATTTT | CASSTGPAGTDTQYF
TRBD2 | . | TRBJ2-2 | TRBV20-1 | TGCAGCCCGGGAGGGGATCGGGGAGCTGTTTTT | CSPGGDRGAVF
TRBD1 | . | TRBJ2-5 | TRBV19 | TGTGCCAGTAGTATAGCGAGGACAGGGTTAGAGACCCAGTACTTC | CASSIARTGLETQYF
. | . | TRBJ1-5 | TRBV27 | TGTGCCAGCAGTTTCGCTGACAGTTATCAGCCCCAGCATTTT | CASSFADSYQPQHF
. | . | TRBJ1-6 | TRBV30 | TGTGCCTGGAGAGGAGGAGGGAATTCACCCCTCCACTTT | CAWRGGGNSPLHF
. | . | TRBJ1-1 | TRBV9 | TGTGCCAGCAGCGCCCGCTTCAGGGACACTGAAGCTTTCTTT | CASSARFRDTEAFF
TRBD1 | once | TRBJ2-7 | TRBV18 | TGTGCCAGCAGGGACAGAAACTCCTACGAGCAGTACTTC | CASRDRNSYEQYF
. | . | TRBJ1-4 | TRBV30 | TGTGCCTGGAGTGTTGCCAGGTGGGAAAAACTGTTTTTT | CAWSVARWEKLFF
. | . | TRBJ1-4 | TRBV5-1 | TGCGCCAGTAAGACAGATGCCCTTTATGAAAAACTGTTTTTT | CASKTDALYEKLFF
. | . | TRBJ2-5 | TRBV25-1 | TGTGCCAGCAGTGTCAGCGGGACCCAGTACTTC | CASSVSGTQYF
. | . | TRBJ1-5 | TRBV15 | TGTGCCACCAGCAATCCCTGGGAGGGTAGCAATCAGCCCCAGCATTTT | CATSNPWEGSNQPQHF
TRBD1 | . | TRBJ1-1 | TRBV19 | TGTGCCAGTAGTGCGGGACAGGGTAATACTGAAGCTTTCTTT | CASSAGQGNTEAFF
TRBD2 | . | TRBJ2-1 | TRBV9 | TGTGCCAGCAGCGTCACCCCGAAGGGACTAGCGGGGGGGCACTTATACAATGAGCAGTTCTTC | CASSVTPKGLAGGHLYNEQFF
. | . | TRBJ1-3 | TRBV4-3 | TGCGCCAGCAGCCAAGATTTGAAGGGACACTACTCTGGAAACACCATATATTTT | CASSQDLKGHYSGNTIYF
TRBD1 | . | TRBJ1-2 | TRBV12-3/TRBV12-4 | TGTGCCAGCAGTCAACAGGGGGCGTTTGGCTACACCTTC | CASSQQGAFGYTF
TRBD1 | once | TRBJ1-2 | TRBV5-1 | TGCGCCAGCAGCCCATGGACAGGGTCTGGCTATGGCTACACCTTC | CASSPWTGSGYGYTF
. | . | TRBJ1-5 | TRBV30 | TGTGCCTGGAGTGTAGGAGGGGTGGGCAATCAGCCCCAGCATTTT | CAWSVGGVGNQPQHF
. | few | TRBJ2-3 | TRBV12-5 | TGTGCTAGTGCCCTTGGGGGGTTAGGGACAGATACGCAGTATTTT | CASALGGLGTDTQYF
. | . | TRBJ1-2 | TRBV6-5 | TGTGCCAGCAGTTACTCTCGCAGGAGCTACACCTTC | CASSYSRRSYTF
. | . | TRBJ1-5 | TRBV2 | TGTGCCAGCAGTGAAGGGAGAGACAATCAGCCCCAGCATTTT | CASSEGRDNQPQHF
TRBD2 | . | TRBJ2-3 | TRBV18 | TGTGCCAGCTCACCACCGGAGCGGGGGGGCACAGATACGCAGTATTTT | CASSPPERGGTDTQYF
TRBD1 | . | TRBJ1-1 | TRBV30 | TGTGCCTGGAGTCTCGACAGGGGTAGCACTGAAGCTTTCTTT | CAWSLDRGSTEAFF